The 8 T cell receptor beta chains below were found in one sample sequenced in a study of shared clonotypes between healthy human individuals. CD45RO-negative, CCR7-selected cells formed the naive CD8 fraction, which excluded terminally differentiated effector memory CD45RA+ cells. Some clones are missing from TCRdb's copy, which holds only in-frame ones; the method was immunoSEQ multiplex PCR. The table records roughly 890,000 clones, approximately 92% of them present only once. The specimen was naive CD8+ T cells sorted from blood. The receptors here all came from a man in his thirties or forties in good health.

The chain uses TRBV28 and TRBJ2-5; maybe TRBD1 (5 bases). Deletions cut 2 bases from V and 5 bases from J, with 15 bases between. This CDR3 contains 15 residues. CDR1 is MDHEN, CDR2 SYDVKM, per germline. CDR3 in amino acids: CASSLGAGYYETQYF. As DNA, the CDR3 is TGTGCCAGCAGTTTAGGGGCAGGGTATTACGAGACCCAGTACTTC.

This chain connects TRBV5-8 to TRBJ2-7; D is uncertain. Trimming removed 0 bases at V and 5 bases at J, with 15 bases between. CDR1 and CDR2 from the germline V gene are SGHTS and YDEGEE. The CDR3 is 15 amino acids. This chain's CDR3 is CASSLARGNADEQYF. The CDR3 DNA reads TGTGCCAGCAGCTTGGCCCGCGGTAACGCCGACGAGCAGTACTTC.

This clone appeared a single time. The chain recombines TRBV9 with TRBJ2-7, with TRBD2 matching 7 bases. The V segment lost 4 bases and the J segment 5 bases; nucleotides outside the gene matches: 9. The CDR3 runs to 14 residues. From germline, CDR1 is SGDLS and CDR2 YYNGEE. The CDR3 loop reads CASSPPGGSHEQYF. The CDR3 nucleotides read TGTGCCAGCAGCCCACCGGGGGGATCGCACGAGCAGTACTTC.

The chain couples TRBV27 to TRBJ2-7, with D unresolved. Between the trimmed V and J ends, which lost 10 bases and 3 bases, there was a span of 19 bases. Germline CDR1 is MNHEY and CDR2 is SMNVEV (reference sequence). The CDR3 is 14 residues long. CDR3 residues: CAIEWGWHSYEQYF. CDR3 sequence (DNA): TGTGCCATTGAGTGGGGATGGCACAGCTACGAGCAGTACTTC.

The CDR3 DNA follows: TGTGCCAGCAGCGGCGGGACTAAGGGGTGGAACGAGCAGTACTTC. Its translation: CASSGGTKGWNEQYF. The V call is TRBV9, the J call TRBJ2-7; 7 bases agree with TRBD2. Trimming at V came to 3 bases and at J to 5 bases, leaving 11 bases not matched to a gene. Germline V gene data show CDR1 as SGDLS and CDR2 as YYNGEE. The CDR3 is 15 residues long.

The V call is TRBV6-5, the J call TRBJ2-5; D unresolved. The CDR3 totals 13 residues. CDR1 and CDR2 from the germline V gene are MNHEY and SVGAGI. The germline V and J ends were trimmed by 2 bases and 5 bases, with 9 bases remaining between them. CDR3 region: CASSYRPWETQYF. The CDR3 coding sequence is TGTGCCAGCAGTTACCGCCCGTGGGAGACCCAGTACTTC.

This chain joins TRBV27 and TRBJ2-2, with TRBD2 matching over 10 bases. From germline, CDR1 is MNHEY and CDR2 SMNVEV (reference sequence). The CDR3 has 17 amino acids. Trimming at V came to 6 bases and at J to 3 bases, leaving 10 bases not matched to a gene. Here the CDR3 DNA reads TGTGCCAGCAGGGGGGCTCTAGCGGGAGAGTACACCGGGGAGCTGTTTTTT. It translates to CASRGALAGEYTGELFF.

To note about this clone: The sample has other DNA sequences that encode this CDR3 too. The rearrangement links TRBV9 to TRBJ2-1, with D hard to call. The ends were cut back, 7 bases at V and 7 bases at J, with 6 bases in the middle. The CDR3 spans 10 residues. Germline assignment: CDR1 SGDLS and CDR2 YYNGEE. The CDR3 sequence: CASSGNEQFF. The CDR3 DNA reads as TGTGCCAGCTCTGGGAATGAGCAGTTCTTC.